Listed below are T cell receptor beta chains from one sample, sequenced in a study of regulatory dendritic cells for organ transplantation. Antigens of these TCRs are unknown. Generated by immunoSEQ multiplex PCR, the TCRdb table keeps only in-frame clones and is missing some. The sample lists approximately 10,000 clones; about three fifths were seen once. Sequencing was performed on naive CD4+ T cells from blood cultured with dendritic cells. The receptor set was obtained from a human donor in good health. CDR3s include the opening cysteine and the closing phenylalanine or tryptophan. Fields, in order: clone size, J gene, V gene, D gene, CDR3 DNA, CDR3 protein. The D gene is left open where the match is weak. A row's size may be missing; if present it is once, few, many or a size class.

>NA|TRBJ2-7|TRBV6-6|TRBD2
TGTGCCAGCCTAGCGGGCCGCTCCTACGAGCAGTACTTC
CASLAGRSYEQYF
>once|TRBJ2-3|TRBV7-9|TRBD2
TGTGCCAGCAGCGGACTAGCGGGAGTCACAGATACGCAGTATTTT
CASSGLAGVTDTQYF
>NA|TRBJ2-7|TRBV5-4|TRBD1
TGTGCCAGCAGCTCTCCGGGACAGTACGAGCAGTACTTC
CASSSPGQYEQYF
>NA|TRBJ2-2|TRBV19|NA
TGTGCCAGTAGTATCTCCTCAGCAGGGGGGCGCGCCGGGGAGCTGTTTTTT
CASSISSAGGRAGELFF
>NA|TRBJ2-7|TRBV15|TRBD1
TGTGCCACCAGCGGGGACAGGGGGCGCGTTTACGAGCAGTACTTC
CATSGDRGRVYEQYF
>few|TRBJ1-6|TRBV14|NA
TGTGCCAGCAGCCAAGATCGGGTCTTCAATTCACCCCTCCACTTT
CASSQDRVFNSPLHF
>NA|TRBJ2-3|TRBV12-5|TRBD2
TGTGCTAGTGGCCCCAGCGAGCGGGGGGGCTTAGATACGCAGTATTTT
CASGPSERGGLDTQYF
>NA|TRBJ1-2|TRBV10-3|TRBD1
TGTGCCATCAGTGACCCAACGTACCGGGACAGCCGAAGCTATGGCTACACCTTC
CAISDPTYRDSRSYGYTF
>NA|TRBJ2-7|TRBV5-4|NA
TGTGCCAGCAGCTTGGAATGGGACAACTCCTACGAGCAGTACTTC
CASSLEWDNSYEQYF
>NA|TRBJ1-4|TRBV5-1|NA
TGCGCCAGCAGCTTGGTAGGGGTGGAAGCAACTAATGAAAAACTGTTTTTT
CASSLVGVEATNEKLFF
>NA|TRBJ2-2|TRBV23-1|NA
TGCGCCAGCACATCAAGTAATAGCGGACTATTTCTCTACACCGGGGAGCTGTTTTTT
CASTSSNSGLFLYTGELFF
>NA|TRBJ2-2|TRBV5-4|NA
TGTGCCAGCAGGATCGGGACAACCGGGGAGCTGTTTTTT
CASRIGTTGELFF
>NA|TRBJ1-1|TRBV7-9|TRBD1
TGTGCCAGCAGCCGGGTGGACAGGACCCCTGAAGCTTTCTTT
CASSRVDRTPEAFF
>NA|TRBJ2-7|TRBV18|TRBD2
TGTGCCAGCTCACCACCGGGTCGGGGGGGCGGCGACGAGCAGTACTTC
CASSPPGRGGGDEQYF
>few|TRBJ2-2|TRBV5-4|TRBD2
TGTGCCAGCAGCCTGGGACTAGCGGTAAACACCGGGGAGCTGTTTTTT
CASSLGLAVNTGELFF
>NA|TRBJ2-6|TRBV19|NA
TGTGCCAGTACCTCTGACAGCTCTGGGGCCAACGTCCTGACTTTC
CASTSDSSGANVLTF
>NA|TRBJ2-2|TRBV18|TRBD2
TGTGCCAGCTCACCGGGGACTAGATCGAACACCGGGGAGCTGTTTTTT
CASSPGTRSNTGELFF
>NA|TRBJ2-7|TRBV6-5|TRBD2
TGTGCCAGCAGTTACCTAGCGGGGAGCTCCTACGAGCAGTACTTC
CASSYLAGSSYEQYF
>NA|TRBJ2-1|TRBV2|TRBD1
TGTGCCAGCAGAGCGACAGGGAGCAATGAGCAGTTCTTC
CASRATGSNEQFF
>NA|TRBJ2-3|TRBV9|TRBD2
TGTGCCAGCAGCGTGACGAGCGGGGGGGCTTTCCGACGCACAGATACGCAGTATTTT
CASSVTSGGAFRRTDTQYF
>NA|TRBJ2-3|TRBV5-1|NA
TGCGCCAGCAGCTTGGAAGAGTACTCCACAGATACGCAGTATTTT
CASSLEEYSTDTQYF
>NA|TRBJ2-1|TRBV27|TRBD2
TGTGCCAGCAGCCCACGGACTAGCGGGGGGGTGCGGTTCTTC
CASSPRTSGGVRFF
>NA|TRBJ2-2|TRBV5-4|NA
TGTGCCAGCAGTCCGTGGCAACAGTTCGCGAACACCGGGGAGCTGTTTTTT
CASSPWQQFANTGELFF
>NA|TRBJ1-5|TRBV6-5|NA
TGTGCCAGCAGTTACAGTAGGGGCCGTCAGCCCCAGCATTTT
CASSYSRGRQPQHF
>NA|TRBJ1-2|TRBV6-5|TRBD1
TGTGCCAGCAGAAGCGGACAGGGGGATGGCTACACCTTC
CASRSGQGDGYTF
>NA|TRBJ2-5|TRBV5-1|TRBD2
TGCGCCAGCGTTAGCGGGGGGGCCGGGGAGACCCAGTACTTC
CASVSGGAGETQYF
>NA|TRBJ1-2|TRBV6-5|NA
TGTGCCAGCAGCCATCAAACTATTAACTATGGCTACACCTTC
CASSHQTINYGYTF
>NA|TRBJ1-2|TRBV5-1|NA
TGCGCCAGCAGCTTGCGTCCCGGGGGGGGCGAGGGCTACACCTTC
CASSLRPGGGEGYTF
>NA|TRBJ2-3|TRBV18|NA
TGTGCCAGCTCACCAGAGGGATGGGCAGATACGCAGTATTTT
CASSPEGWADTQYF
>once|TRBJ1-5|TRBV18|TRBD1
TGTGCCAGCTCACCCGGGACAGCGAACCGGCCCCAGCATTTT
CASSPGTANRPQHF